This paragraph covers one T cell receptor beta chain sequence. Its antigen is currently not known. No much larger clone exists at a distance of one base, and base qualities are not known. The data were taken from a study of cytomegalovirus exposure and HLA in healthy donors (dated by TCRdb to 2015 to 2018). For the study in its entirety: In an earlier analysis of under 600 of the donors, 250 to 300 Gb of sequence data and 90 million to 120 million unique TCR beta sequences from 150 million to 200 million T cells were reported. About 280 gigabases of sequencing data and around 80 million unique TCR sequences made up an early release that covered over 550 HLA-typed donors. The genetic ancestry cluster associated with self-reported Caucasian donors included roughly four fifths of the roughly 400 genotyped donors. The study aimed to test whether signatures of past pathogen exposure could be identified by cataloging public T cell receptors. The study used immunosequencing to profile the T cell repertoires of around 600 subjects and linked those repertoires to cytomegalovirus serostatus. In addition to the first cohort of 666 subjects, a separate validation cohort of 120 different subjects was used. The study combined high-throughput TCR immunosequencing, statistical association of individual TCRs with disease status, and machine learning to predict cytomegalovirus infection status. A later analysis re-examined previously published TCR beta repertoires from 500 to 700 donors and added high-resolution HLA genotyping to investigate patterns of TCR occurrence. In the later analysis, no new phenotypic data were used to find candidate immune exposures; instead, reliance was placed on TCR beta sequences and their occurrence across donors. In an earlier analysis of roughly 540 of the donors, high-throughput TCR beta sequencing was used to judge whether each TCR beta V gene segment behaved as functional or pseudogenic. Donor age, sex, ethnicity and CMV serostatus were collected together with the repertoire data. Genome-wide SNP genotypes for about 65% of the roughly 670 donors were used in a later genetic analysis, which treated that subset as a discovery cohort. Every repertoire in the discovery cohort had been generated on one and the same sequencing platform. HLA typing included class I and class II loci at four-digit resolution. Typing coverage varied by locus: roughly 620-640 donors for A, B, C, DRB1 and DQB1; more than 500 for DQA1; approximately 570 for DPA1; approximately 470 for DPB1. Roughly 5 DR-DQ haplotypes were handled as single units for association and clustering, since linkage in the cohort was strong. Among about 390 genotyped donors of the cohort, an average of 235,054 unique TCR beta nucleotide sequences were sequenced per donor, around 20% of them non-productive. Paper-wide results and their limitations: When HLA alleles, especially DR and DQ, strongly co-occurred, TCR associations were difficult to assign to individual alleles. V-gene and J-gene trimming of TCR beta chains was associated with a missense DCLRE1C variant in a later genetic analysis, and the association was replicated in an independent cohort. A further reported finding was that TCR beta sequences accurately predicted the HLA-A and HLA-B alleles for most subjects in the first cohort. The 87-base-pair reads could not distinguish some IMGT-functional V segments, including TRBV6-2 and TRBV6-3, so those segments were excluded. Because HLA typing was unavailable for some donors at each locus, only the typed subset was used in association tests. The classifier was reported to diagnose cytomegalovirus status with high specificity and sensitivity in both the original cohort and the validation cohort. The study gave a list of 150 to 200 TCR beta chains associated with cytomegalovirus. A later analysis found that TCR association rates varied across HLA loci, with DRB1 alleles showing the most associated TCRs and HLA-C alleles the fewest. According to a later analysis, most CMV-associated TCR beta chains appeared to be HLA-restricted, and the HLA associations seemed to be driven largely by CMV exposure. Because counts were too low, seventeen rarely observed V segments, including chromosome 9 orphons, were excluded from the earlier analysis of 587 of the donors. The authors suggested that the approach could potentially be generalized to other disease states and immunological phenotypes. A later analysis associated roughly 17,000 TCR beta sequences with specific HLA alleles at a false discovery rate of 0.05. In an earlier analysis of more than 500 of the donors, most TCR beta V segments appeared in productive rearrangements about 87% or about 30% of the time, broadly matching IMGT annotations. This cohort had only TCR beta chains sequenced, and the lack of alpha or paired-chain data limited which features could be detected. In a later analysis, HLA-associated TCR beta chains showed more clonal expansion and lower generation probabilities than non-associated chains that were equally common. For the cohort, immune exposure information was limited to CMV serostatus. Correlated functional status among segregating V segments might be attributable to linkage disequilibrium, but an unknown experimental factor could not be ruled out. Roughly uniform sequencing depth across donors was assumed in presence/absence analyses, although this assumption may not hold. A later genetic analysis reported fewer N-insertions in productive TCRs among donors in an Asian-associated ancestry cluster than the roughly 670-donor mean. A few of the identified cytomegalovirus-associated TCR beta chains were confirmed in vitro to be specific for cytomegalovirus antigens. Across donors, most TCR sequences were observed very rarely, whereas some public TCRs were present in many individuals. A later analysis reported that several top co-occurrence clusters appeared linked to parvovirus B19, influenza, CMV and Epstein-Barr virus. A group of highly shared sequence variants was considered likely to be a technical artifact of the sequencing pipeline.

The library was produced with the immunoSEQ multiplex PCR assay. The multiplex PCR relied on a mix of 60 forward primers for TCR Vbeta segments and 13 reverse primers for TCR Jbeta segments. The CDR3 region of rearranged TCR beta genes was amplified from genomic DNA by a multiplex PCR assay. The Illumina HiSeq System was used to sequence the amplified TCR beta libraries as 87-base-pair reads. The paper's data handling went like this. A later analysis tallied about 77 million unique TCR beta chains across the 640 or so repertoires, and around 9.9 million of those chains were shared by two or more donors. Raw reads were error-corrected and collapsed into unique sequences with a nearest-neighbor algorithm that merged closely related sequences to remove PCR and sequencing errors. To assign V, D and J gene segments, CDR3 sequences were aligned to IMGT reference sequences. For a sequence to be retained, a match of at least six nucleotides was required to both a V gene segment and a J gene segment. Rearrangements were classified as productive when the CDR3 lacked stop codons and remained in frame with V and J, and all other rearrangements were classified as non-productive. CDR3 was defined according to IMGT convention as the region running from the second conserved V-encoded cysteine to the conserved J-encoded phenylalanine. The earlier analysis of a few hundred of the donors excluded any sequence lacking an unambiguous match to a single V gene segment. In an earlier analysis of about 590 of the donors, a V segment was called functional when productive rearrangements were above 56.7%, and segregating when the standard deviation between donors exceeded 5%. A statistical classification framework was developed to diagnose cytomegalovirus status using the catalog of TCR beta chain sequences. In a later analysis, TCR nucleotide sequences were compared against IMGT/GENE-DB human TR gene sequences so that V and J genes could be assigned. Using the TCRdist pipeline, a later analysis assigned CDR3 sequences along with most-parsimonious VDJ recombination scenarios. A later analysis defined each TCR beta chain by its CDR3 amino acid sequence plus V-gene family, and excluded reads lacking a unique V-gene family. In a later analysis, 450 to 600 highly shared, low-generation-probability nucleotide sequences were removed to address suspected cross-contamination and a sequencing artifact. A later analysis calculated a clonal expansion index for each public chain from normalized within-repertoire ranks of inferred template counts. A later analysis computed generation probabilities with a VDJ recombination model fitted to out-of-frame rearrangements, and checked the results against IGoR. In a later analysis, TCR-TCR, TCR-HLA and TCR-CMV co-occurrence was scored with hypergeometric tests, and a repertoire-size bias correction was applied to TCR pairs. A later analysis estimated false discovery rates by permuting HLA or CMV assignments 20 times. In a later analysis, co-occurring TCRs were grouped using DBSCAN, and TCRdist sequence similarity was added for clustering within HLA-allele-positive subsets. For co-occurrence clustering, repertoires with fewer than 30,000 or more than 120,000 public chains were excluded, along with five or six repertoires with anomalous nucleotide sharing. TCRdb provides this immuneACCESS table in a form limited to in-frame rearrangements. Some clones are lacking; in checked studies, under half of them reflect an unresolved V gene, and why the rest are absent is not known. V and J calls and clone size are copied from that table; D and trimming were computed from the DNA. This sample has around 200,000 clones in its table, and over 60% of those were observed once. The ten largest account for 1.5% to 2% of the sample.

CDR1 and CDR2 are read off the germline V gene as SGDLS and YYNGEE. V lost 2 bases and J lost 2 bases, and the count of bases not matched to a germline gene is 1. The CDR3 numbers 15 residues from cysteine through phenylalanine. Only CDR3 DNA remains: 45 bases, in frame from the first base. The cohort was made up of approximately 670 healthy bone marrow donors. All cohort members were sampled while nominally healthy, although unrecorded immune exposures were likely present. The donor was CMV seronegative and belonged to the group of roughly 330 seronegative cohort members. Each donor provided a peripheral blood sample, and peripheral blood mononuclear cells were used for TCR beta sequencing. Genomic DNA extraction from the blood cell samples was performed with the Qiagen DNeasy Blood Extraction Kit.

The source of this sequence is a male donor in good health and CMV-seronegative. Sequencing was done on a sample of PBMCs. The receptor chain draws on TRBV9 and TRBJ2-1, with 10 bases in between that match TRBD2. The CDR3 reads as follows: CASSVLAGAYNEQFF. The nucleotide sequence is given as TGTGCCAGCAGCGTGCTAGCGGGAGCCTACAATGAGCAGTTCTTC.